This entry lists 7 T cell receptor beta chains sequenced from one sample in a study of T cell changes during pregnancy in multiple sclerosis. Generated by immunoSEQ multiplex PCR, the TCRdb table keeps only in-frame clones and is missing some. This repertoire shows about 100,000 clones, approximately 92% found once; its top ten account for 1.9%. The source material was peripheral blood, sampled after pregnancy. The receptors were sampled from a female donor with multiple sclerosis, enrolled in a pregnancy study.

This chain connects TRBV19 to TRBJ2-3; maybe TRBD1 (5 bases). V was cut by 10 bases and J by 0 bases, with 17 bases left in between. Per germline, CDR1 LNHDA and CDR2 SQIVND (reference sequence). CDR3 size: 15 residues. In DNA, the CDR3 is TGTGCCACTAAGGGGCACGTTTCTAGCACAGATACGCAGTATTTT. This translates into CATKGHVSSTDTQYF.

V is TRBV7-2 and J is TRBJ1-6; TRBD1 aligns across 8 bases. With 4 bases clipped from V and 8 bases from J, the junction kept 7 bases outside the gene matches. The CDR3 extends over 15 amino acids. Germline CDR1 is SGHTA and CDR2 is FQGNSA. The chain's CDR3 is CASSSGQGMYSPLHF. The CDR3 bases are TGTGCCAGCAGCTCCGGACAGGGAATGTATTCACCCCTCCACTTT.

This chain connects TRBV5-1 to TRBJ1-4; D may be TRBD1 (5 bases). CDR3 size: 16 residues. Trimming left V 4 bases short and J 0 bases short, with 13 bases between. CDR1 and CDR2 (germline): SGHRS, YFSETQ. CDR3 region: CASSPTPGATNEKLFF. The CDR3 region has the DNA TGCGCCAGCAGCCCCACCCCGGGGGCAACTAATGAAAAACTGTTTTTT.

J is TRBJ1-1 and V is TRBV11-3; D uncertain. Germline CDR1 reads SGHNT; CDR2 reads YENEEA. V was shortened by 8 bases and J by 1 base, with 11 bases between the two germline ends. The CDR3 contains 13 residues. CDR3 in DNA: TGTGCCAGCCTGCGGCACCCGAACACTGAAGCTTTCTTT. Its protein product is CASLRHPNTEAFF.

The chain uses TRBV2 and TRBJ1-2, with 7 bases that match TRBD1. This CDR3 comprises 18 residues. V lost 7 bases, J lost 0 bases, and 17 bases stayed unmatched. In germline, CDR1 is SNHLY, CDR2 FYNNEI. CDR3 nucleotides: TGTGCCAGCAAGGGGAATACGAACAGGGGAACTTCTAACTATGGCTACACCTTC. Translating it yields CASKGNTNRGTSNYGYTF.

J is TRBJ2-3 and V is TRBV5-4, with TRBD2 matching 7 bases. This CDR3 is 15 amino acids long. Germline CDR1 SGHNT, CDR2 YYREEE (reference sequence). V gave up 6 bases and J gave up 6 bases; unmatched junction bases: 13. The CDR3 DNA follows: TGTGCCAGCACCGGGGACGGGGAGGGGTTGGATACGCAGTATTTT. This codes for CASTGDGEGLDTQYF.

V is TRBV30 and J is TRBJ1-1, with 8 bases that match TRBD1. Looked up from germline, CDR1 is GTSNPN and CDR2 is SVGIG (reference sequence). Trimming took 1 base from V and 5 from J; bases not matched to a gene: 3. The CDR3 is 13 amino acids. CDR3 sequence (DNA): TGTGCCTGGAGTGCGGACAGGGATACTGAAGCTTTCTTT. Residues: CAWSADRDTEAFF.